This TCR beta chain comes out of a study of post-analysis software for immune sequencing data. As for the study in general: The courses of disease that were included comprised relapsing-remitting, secondary progressive and progressive-relapsing multiple sclerosis. Study findings and constraints: Four to six TRBV segments appeared more often in patients than in controls, and TRBV5-6, TRBV5-1 and TRBV20-1 were among these. F measure clustering grouped samples strongly by preparation batch. Relative to controls, patients with multiple sclerosis showed significantly lower normalized Chao1 diversity.

This clonotype has just a few counts. The antigen is undetermined. The CDR3 consists of 15 residues. Trimming shortened V by 6 bases and J by 0 bases, and 12 bases separated the two germline ends. CDR1 and CDR2 (germline): SGHTA, FQGNSA. Unique molecular identifiers tagged the TCR beta cDNA libraries. One entry per CDR3 protein results from TCRdb running MiXCR on the PCR reads. The table lists about 200,000 distinct CDR3 sequences, over 25% of them singletons, with more than 3% in the top ten. The genes are TRBV7-2 and TRBJ1-5; possibly TRBD1 for D (6 bases). Specimen: blood. The source of this sequence is a girl aged 2-17 years with multiple sclerosis. The CDR3 loop reads CASSRTAASNQPQHF. CDR3 nucleotide sequence: TGTGCCAGCAGTAGGACAGCGGCTAGCAATCAGCCCCAGCATTTT.